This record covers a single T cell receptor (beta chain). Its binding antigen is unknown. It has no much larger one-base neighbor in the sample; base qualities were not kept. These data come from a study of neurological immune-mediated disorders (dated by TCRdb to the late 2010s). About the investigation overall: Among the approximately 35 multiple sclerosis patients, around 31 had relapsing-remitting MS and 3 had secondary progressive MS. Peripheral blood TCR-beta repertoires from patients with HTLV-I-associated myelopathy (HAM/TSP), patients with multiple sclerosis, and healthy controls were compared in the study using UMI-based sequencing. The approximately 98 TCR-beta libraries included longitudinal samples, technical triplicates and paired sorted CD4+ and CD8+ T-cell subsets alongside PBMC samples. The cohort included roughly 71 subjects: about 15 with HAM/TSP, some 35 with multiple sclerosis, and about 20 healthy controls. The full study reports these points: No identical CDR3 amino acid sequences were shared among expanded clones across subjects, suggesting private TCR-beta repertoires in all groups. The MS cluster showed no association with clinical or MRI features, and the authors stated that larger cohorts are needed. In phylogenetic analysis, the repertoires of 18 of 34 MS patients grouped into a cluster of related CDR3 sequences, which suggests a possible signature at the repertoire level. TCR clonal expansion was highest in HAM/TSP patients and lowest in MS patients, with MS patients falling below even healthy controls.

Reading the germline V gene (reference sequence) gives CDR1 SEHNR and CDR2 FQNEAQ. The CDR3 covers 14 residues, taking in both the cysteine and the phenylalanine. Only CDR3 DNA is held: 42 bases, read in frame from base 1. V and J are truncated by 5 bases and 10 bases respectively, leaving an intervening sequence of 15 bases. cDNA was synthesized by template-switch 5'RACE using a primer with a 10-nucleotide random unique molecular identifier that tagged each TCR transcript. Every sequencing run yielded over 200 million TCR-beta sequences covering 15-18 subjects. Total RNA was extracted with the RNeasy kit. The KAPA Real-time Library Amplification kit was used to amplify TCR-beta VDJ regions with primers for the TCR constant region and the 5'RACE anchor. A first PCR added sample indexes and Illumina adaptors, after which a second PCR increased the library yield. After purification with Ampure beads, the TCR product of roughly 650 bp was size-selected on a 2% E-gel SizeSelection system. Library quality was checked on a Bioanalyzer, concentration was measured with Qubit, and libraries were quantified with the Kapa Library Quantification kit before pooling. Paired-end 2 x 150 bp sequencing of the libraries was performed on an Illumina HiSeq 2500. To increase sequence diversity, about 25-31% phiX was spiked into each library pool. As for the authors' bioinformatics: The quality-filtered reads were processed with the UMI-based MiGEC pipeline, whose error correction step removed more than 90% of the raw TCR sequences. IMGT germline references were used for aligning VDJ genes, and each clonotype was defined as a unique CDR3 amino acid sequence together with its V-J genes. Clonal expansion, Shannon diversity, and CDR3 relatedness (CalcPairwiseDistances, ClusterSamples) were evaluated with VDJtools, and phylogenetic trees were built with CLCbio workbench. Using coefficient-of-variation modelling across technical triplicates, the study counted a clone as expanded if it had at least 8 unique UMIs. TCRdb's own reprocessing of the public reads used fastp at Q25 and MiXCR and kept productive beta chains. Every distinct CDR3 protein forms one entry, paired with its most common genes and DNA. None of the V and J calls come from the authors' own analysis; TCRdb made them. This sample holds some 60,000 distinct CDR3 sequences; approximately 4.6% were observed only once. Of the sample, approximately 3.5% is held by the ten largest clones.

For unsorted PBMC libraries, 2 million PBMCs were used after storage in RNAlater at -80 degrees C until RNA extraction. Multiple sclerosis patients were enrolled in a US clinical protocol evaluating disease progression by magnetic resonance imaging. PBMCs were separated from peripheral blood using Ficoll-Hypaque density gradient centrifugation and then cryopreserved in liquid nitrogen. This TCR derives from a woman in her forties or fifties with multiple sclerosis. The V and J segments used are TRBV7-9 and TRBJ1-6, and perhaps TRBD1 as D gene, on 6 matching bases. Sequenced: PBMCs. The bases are TGTGCCAGCAGCCCGGGTTGGACAGAGTCACCCCTCCACTTT. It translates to CASSPGWTESPLHF.